This T cell receptor beta chain was profiled in a study of T cell responses to AZD1222 COVID-19 vaccine. Clones were sequenced by immunoSEQ multiplex PCR, and TCRdb holds only the in-frame ones, with some missing. The sample lists about 150,000 clones; around 95% were seen once. The V gene's germline CDR1 is LGHNA and CDR2 YSLEER. Trimming at V came to 0 bases and at J to 3 bases, leaving 4 bases not matched to a gene. The CDR3 length is 16 residues. This chain connects TRBV4-3 to TRBJ2-1; TRBD2 aligns across 8 bases. The receptor's source is an adult in good health. Sequencing used peripheral blood, obtained on day 0 of AZD1222 vaccination. The CDR3 coding sequence is TGCGCCAGCAGCCAAGATGGCAGCGGGAGCTACAATGAGCAGTTCTTC. It codes for CASSQDGSGSYNEQFF.